This TCR beta chain was profiled in a study of PD-1 blockade in classical Hodgkin lymphoma (TCRdb year 2020). General notes on the study: Nivolumab dosing was 3 mg/kg intravenously every 2 weeks, continuing until either disease progression or unacceptable toxicity. To define a peripheral blood immune signature of response to PD-1 blockade in classical Hodgkin lymphoma, the study combined TCR beta sequencing with CyTOF.

What the work shows at the level of the full study, not this receptor alone: A significant rise by C4D1 was seen in CD4+ but not CD8+ TCR diversity (p=0.0027 vs p=0.16), with the rise being most apparent in complete responders (p=0.02). Baseline TCR diversity was reported as lower in newly diagnosed patients than in healthy donors, and lower still in relapsed/refractory patients. Only a single clinical trial cohort was studied, and what caused the repertoire differences, possibly disease activity or prior therapy, remained undefined. Diversity was lower in patients who began nivolumab less than 1 year after ASCT, so these patients were left out of later analyses to avoid confounding by immune reconstitution. Among trial patients, those achieving complete response had baseline diversity similar to that of newly diagnosed patients, while diversity was significantly lower in partial responders and progressors.

CDR1 and CDR2, per the germline V gene, are SQVTM and ANQGSEA. V gives up 7 bases and J gives up 7 bases, and the segment between their germline ends measures 4 bases. Spanning cysteine to phenylalanine, the CDR3 consists of 8 amino acids. Kept here is only the CDR3 DNA, which spans 24 bases and is read in frame from base 1. As concerns this clone: No cognate antigen has been identified for it. Per-nucleotide qualities are absent, and no much larger clonotype sits a single base away.

The intended sense of this specimen's time point label: cycle 4 day 1 (C4D1), after five to seven weeks of nivolumab. Every trial patient had relapsed following autologous stem cell transplantation, and prior brentuximab vedotin exposure was what differed among cohorts A, B and C. A total of approximately 51 patients with relapsed/refractory classical Hodgkin lymphoma made up the trial cohort, and each patient's best overall response was complete response, partial response or progressive disease. In the multi-cohort phase II CheckMate 205 trial, trial patients received single-agent nivolumab. Best overall response was determined by an independent review committee according to the 2007 International Working Group response criteria. Trial PBMCs were collected immediately before nivolumab initiation (C1D1) and during therapy at cycle 2 day 1 and cycle 4 day 1. After peripheral blood was drawn into 8 mL Vacutainer Cell Preparation Tubes, PBMCs were isolated by centrifugation and then cryopreserved.

Genomic DNA was isolated using the Qiagen DNeasy kit from unsorted PBMCs as well as from negatively selected CD4+ and CD8+ fractions. Using primers that anneal to V and J segments, immunoSEQ multiplex PCR amplified the TCR beta CDR3 regions. A synthetic immune receptor repertoire was used to minimize amplification bias, and remaining bias was computationally removed after sequencing. The published analysis was carried out like this. Repertoire diversity was quantified as the Shannon entropy index using custom Python scripts. Unsorted, CD4+ and CD8+ repertoires were analyzed separately, except for combined analyses in which CD4+ and CD8+ sequences were merged in silico. A clone was considered expanded if an increase in frequency of at least 2-fold after treatment relative to C1D1 was found, and a pseudocount of 0.5 was applied to clones undetected at baseline. Singleton clones were defined as clones with 0 or 1 copy at C1D1, and non-singleton clones were defined as clones with 2 or more copies. By matching protein sequences in sorted samples from the same patient, clones expanded in unsorted samples were annotated as CD4+, CD8+ or unknown. Wilcoxon tests were applied to paired samples to test diversity changes from C1D1 to C4D1. Sourced from immuneACCESS, this table was stored by TCRdb with only in-frame sequences that have V and J called. A share of the clones is absent; for the studies checked, an unresolved V gene accounts for under half, and the remainder has no known explanation. V and J calls and clone size are those listed in that table; D and trimming were worked out from the DNA. The sample profile shows fewer than 100,000 clones; about 92% of them were found once. The top ten constitute just under 2% of the sample.

This receptor was taken from a human donor with classical Hodgkin lymphoma. The material sequenced was peripheral blood mononuclear cells (PBMCs), taken before the fourth cycle of nivolumab. In this chain, TRBV29-1 is recombined with TRBJ2-5, with the D gene uncertain. CDR3 sequence: CSAGTQYF. The nucleotides are TGCAGCGCAGGGACCCAGTACTTC.